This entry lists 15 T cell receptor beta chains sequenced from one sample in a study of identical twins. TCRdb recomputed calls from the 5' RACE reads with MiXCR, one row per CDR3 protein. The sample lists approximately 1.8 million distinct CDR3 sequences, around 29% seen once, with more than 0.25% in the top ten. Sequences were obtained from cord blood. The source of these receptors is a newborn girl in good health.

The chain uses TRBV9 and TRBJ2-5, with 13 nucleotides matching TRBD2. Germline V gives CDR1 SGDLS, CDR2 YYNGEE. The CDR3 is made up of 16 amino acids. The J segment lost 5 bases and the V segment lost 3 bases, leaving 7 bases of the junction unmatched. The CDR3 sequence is CASSAGGLAGAETQYF. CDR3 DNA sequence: TGTGCCAGCAGCGCCGGAGGACTAGCGGGGGCCGAGACCCAGTACTTC.

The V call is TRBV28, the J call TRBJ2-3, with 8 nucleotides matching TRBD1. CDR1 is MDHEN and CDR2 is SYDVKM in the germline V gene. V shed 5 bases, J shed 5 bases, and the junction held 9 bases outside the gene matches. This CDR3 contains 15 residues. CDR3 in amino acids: CASSGAGGMGDTQYF. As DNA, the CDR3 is TGTGCCAGCAGTGGGGCAGGGGGCATGGGAGATACGCAGTATTTT. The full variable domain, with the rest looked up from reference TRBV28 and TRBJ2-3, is DVKVTQSSRYLVKRTGEKVFLECVQDMDHENMFWYRQDPGLGLRLIYFSYDVKMKEKGDIPEGYSVSREKKERFSLILESASTNQTSMYLCASSGAGGMGDTQYFGPGTRLTVL.

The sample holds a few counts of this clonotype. The CDR3 here is CSASTSGNYEQYF. CDR3 coding DNA: TGCAGTGCTTCGACTAGCGGAAACTACGAGCAGTACTTC. This chain joins TRBV20-1 and TRBJ2-7; 9 positions agree with TRBD2. V dropped 5 bases and J dropped 3; count of bases not matched to a gene: 5. There are 13 residues in the CDR3. Germline V gene sequence: CDR1 DFQATT, CDR2 SNEGSKA (reference sequence).

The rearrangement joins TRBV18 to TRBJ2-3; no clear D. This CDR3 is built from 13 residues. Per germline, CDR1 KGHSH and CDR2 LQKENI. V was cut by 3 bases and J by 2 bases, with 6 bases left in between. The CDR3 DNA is TGTGCCAGCTCACCGGGCAACACAGATACGCAGTATTTT. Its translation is CASSPGNTDTQYF.

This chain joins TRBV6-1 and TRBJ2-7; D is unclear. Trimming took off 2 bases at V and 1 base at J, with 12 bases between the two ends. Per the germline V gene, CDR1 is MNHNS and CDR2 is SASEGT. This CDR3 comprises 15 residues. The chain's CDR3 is CASSEYVSTSYEQYF. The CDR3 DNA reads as TGTGCCAGCAGTGAATATGTTTCGACTTCCTACGAGCAGTACTTC.

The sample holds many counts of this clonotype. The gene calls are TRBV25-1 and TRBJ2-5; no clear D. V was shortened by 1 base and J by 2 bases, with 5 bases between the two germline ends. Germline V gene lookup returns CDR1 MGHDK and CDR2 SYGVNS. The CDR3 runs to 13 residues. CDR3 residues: CASSESSQETQYF. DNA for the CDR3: TGTGCCAGCAGTGAATCCTCACAAGAGACCCAGTACTTC.

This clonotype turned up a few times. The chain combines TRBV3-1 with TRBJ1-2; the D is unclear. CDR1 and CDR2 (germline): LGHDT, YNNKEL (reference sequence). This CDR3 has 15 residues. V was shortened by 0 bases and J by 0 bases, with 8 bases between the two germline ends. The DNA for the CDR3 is TGTGCCAGCAGCCAAGATTTTAAAGCTAACTATGGCTACACCTTC. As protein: CASSQDFKANYGYTF.

CDR3 loop: CASSPSQAGAPDTQYF. CDR3 DNA: TGTGCCAGCAGTCCCTCTCAAGCGGGGGCCCCAGATACGCAGTATTTT. J is TRBJ2-3 and V is TRBV13, with 8 bases identical to TRBD2. Unmatched junction bases numbered 12, after V lost 6 bases and J lost 4 bases. The CDR3 covers 16 residues. Germline CDR1 PRHDT, CDR2 FYEKMQ (reference sequence).

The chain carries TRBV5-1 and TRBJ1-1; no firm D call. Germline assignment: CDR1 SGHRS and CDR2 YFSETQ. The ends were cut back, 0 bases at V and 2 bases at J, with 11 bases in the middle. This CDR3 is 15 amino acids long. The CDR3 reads CASSLAGPANTEAFF. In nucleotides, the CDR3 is TGCGCCAGCAGCTTGGCCGGGCCAGCCAACACTGAAGCTTTCTTT.

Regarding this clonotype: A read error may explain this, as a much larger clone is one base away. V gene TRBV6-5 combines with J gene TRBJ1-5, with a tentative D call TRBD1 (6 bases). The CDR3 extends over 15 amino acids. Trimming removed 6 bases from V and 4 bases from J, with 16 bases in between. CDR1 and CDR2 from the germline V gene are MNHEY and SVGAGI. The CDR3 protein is CASSSGRGPNQPQHF. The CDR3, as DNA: TGTGCCAGCAGCTCGGGCAGGGGACCAAATCAGCCCCAGCATTTT.

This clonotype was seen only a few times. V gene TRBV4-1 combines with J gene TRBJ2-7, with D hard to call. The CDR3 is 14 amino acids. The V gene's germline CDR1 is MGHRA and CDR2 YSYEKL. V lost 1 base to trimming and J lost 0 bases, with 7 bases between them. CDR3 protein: CASSQAIISYEQYF. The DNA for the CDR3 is TGCGCCAGCAGCCAAGCGATTATCTCCTACGAGCAGTACTTC.

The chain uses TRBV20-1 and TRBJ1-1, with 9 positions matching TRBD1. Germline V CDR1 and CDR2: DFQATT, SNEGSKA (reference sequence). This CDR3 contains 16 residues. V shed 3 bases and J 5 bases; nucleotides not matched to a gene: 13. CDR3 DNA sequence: TGCAGTGCTAGGAGGGGTGACAGGGGGGCGATGACTGAAGCTTTCTTT. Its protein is CSARRGDRGAMTEAFF.

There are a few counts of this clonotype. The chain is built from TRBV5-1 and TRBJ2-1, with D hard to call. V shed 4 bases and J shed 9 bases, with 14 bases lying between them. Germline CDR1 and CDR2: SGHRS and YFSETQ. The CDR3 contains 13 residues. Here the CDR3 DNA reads TGCGCCAGCAGCCCTGGGTTTGACATTGAGCAGTTCTTC. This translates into CASSPGFDIEQFF.

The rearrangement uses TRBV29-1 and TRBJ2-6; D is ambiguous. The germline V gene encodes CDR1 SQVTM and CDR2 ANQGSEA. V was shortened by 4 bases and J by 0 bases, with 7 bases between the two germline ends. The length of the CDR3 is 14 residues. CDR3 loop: CSVVGFSGANVLTF. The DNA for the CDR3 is TGCAGCGTTGTTGGGTTCTCTGGGGCCAACGTCCTGACTTTC.

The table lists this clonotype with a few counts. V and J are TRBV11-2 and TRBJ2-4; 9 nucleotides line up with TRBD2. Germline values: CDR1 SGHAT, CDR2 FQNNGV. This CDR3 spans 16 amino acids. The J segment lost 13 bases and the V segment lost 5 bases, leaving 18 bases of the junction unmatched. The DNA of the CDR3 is TGTGCCAGCAGCAGAGTAGCGGGGGCCATCTACAATGAGCAGTACTTC. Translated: CASSRVAGAIYNEQYF.